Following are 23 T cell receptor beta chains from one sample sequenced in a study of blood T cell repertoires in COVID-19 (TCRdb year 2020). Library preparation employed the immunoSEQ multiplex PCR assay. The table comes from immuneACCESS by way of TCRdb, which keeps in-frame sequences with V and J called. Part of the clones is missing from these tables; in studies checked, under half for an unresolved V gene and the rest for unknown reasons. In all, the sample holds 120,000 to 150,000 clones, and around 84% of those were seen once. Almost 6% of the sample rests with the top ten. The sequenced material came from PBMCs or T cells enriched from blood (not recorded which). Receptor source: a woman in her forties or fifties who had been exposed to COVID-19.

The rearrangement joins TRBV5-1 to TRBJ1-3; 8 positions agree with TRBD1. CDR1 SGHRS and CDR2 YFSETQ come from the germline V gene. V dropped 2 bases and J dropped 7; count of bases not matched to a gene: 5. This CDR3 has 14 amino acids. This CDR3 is CASSFGQGGNTIYF. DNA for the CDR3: TGCGCCAGCAGCTTCGGACAGGGTGGGAACACCATATATTTT. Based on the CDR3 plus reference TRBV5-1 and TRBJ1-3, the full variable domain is KAGVTQTPRYLIKTRGQQVTLSCSPISGHRSVSWYQQTPGQGLQFLFEYFSETQRNKGNFPGRFSGRQFSNSRSEMNVSTLELGDSALYLCASSFGQGGNTIYFGEGSWLTVV.

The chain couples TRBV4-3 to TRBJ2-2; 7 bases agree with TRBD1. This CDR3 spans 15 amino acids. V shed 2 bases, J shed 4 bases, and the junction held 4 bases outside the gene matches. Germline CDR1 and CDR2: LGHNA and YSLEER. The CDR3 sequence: CASSQLTGPTGELFF. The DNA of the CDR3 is TGCGCCAGCAGCCAACTGACAGGGCCCACCGGGGAGCTGTTTTTT.

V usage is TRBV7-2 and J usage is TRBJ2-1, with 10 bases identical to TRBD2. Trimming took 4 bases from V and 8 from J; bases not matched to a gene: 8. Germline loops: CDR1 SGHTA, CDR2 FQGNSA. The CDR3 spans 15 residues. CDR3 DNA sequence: TGTGCCAGCAGCTGGAAACCGGGACTAGCGTATGAGCAGTTCTTC. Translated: CASSWKPGLAYEQFF.

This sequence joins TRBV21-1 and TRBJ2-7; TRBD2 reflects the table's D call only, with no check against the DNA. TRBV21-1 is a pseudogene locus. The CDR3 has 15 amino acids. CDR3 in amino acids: CASSKVGDYSYEQYF. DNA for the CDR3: TGTGCCAGCAGCAAAGTGGGAGACTATTCCTACGAGCAGTACTTC.

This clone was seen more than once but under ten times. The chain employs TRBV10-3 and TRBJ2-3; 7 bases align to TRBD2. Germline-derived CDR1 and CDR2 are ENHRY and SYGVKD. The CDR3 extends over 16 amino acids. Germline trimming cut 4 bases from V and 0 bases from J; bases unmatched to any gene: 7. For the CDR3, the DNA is TGTGCCATCAGTGGGGAGGGGTTTCCTAGCACAGATACGCAGTATTTT. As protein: CAISGEGFPSTDTQYF.

Written as DNA, the CDR3 is TGCGCCAGCAGCCCACCGGGACAGGGTTACGAGCAGTACTTC. It specifies CASSPPGQGYEQYF. The chain recombines TRBV5-1 with TRBJ2-7; TRBD1 aligns across 9 bases. The CDR3 covers 14 residues. Per the germline V gene, CDR1 is SGHRS and CDR2 is YFSETQ. With V trimmed by 4 bases and J by 4 bases, 6 bases remained unmatched.

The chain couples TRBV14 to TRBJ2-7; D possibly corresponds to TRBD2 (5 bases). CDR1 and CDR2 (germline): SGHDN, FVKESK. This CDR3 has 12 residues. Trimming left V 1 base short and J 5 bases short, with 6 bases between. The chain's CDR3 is CASSQVLDEQYF. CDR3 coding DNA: TGTGCCAGCAGCCAAGTACTAGACGAGCAGTACTTC.

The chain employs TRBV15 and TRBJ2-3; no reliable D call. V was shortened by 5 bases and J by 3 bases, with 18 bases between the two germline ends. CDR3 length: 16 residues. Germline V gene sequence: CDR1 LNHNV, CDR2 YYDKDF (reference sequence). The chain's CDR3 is CATSWSSILGTDTQYF. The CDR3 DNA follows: TGTGCCACCAGCTGGAGCTCAATCCTTGGGACAGATACGCAGTATTTT.

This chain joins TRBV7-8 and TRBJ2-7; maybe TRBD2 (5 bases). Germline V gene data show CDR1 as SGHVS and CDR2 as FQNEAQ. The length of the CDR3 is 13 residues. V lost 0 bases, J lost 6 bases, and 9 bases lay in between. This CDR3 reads CASSLAAGLEQYF. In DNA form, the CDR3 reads TGTGCCAGCAGCTTAGCGGCGGGCCTCGAGCAGTACTTC.

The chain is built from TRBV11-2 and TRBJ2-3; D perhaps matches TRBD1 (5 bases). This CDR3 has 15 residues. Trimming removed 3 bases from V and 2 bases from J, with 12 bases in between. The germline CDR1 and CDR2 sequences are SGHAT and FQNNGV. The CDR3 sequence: CASSFDSQHTDTQYF. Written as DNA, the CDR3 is TGTGCCAGCAGCTTCGACAGCCAACACACAGATACGCAGTATTTT.

The DNA of the CDR3 is TGTGCCAGCAGTTTCCAGCTAGCGGGGGCCACGAGAGATACGCAGTATTTT. Amino acid sequence: CASSFQLAGATRDTQYF. J is TRBJ2-3 and V is TRBV7-2; 10 nucleotides align to TRBD2. The CDR3 has 17 amino acids. V shed 6 bases, J shed 5 bases, and the junction held 14 bases outside the gene matches. Germline V gene sequence: CDR1 SGHTA, CDR2 FQGNSA. The full variable domain, its missing parts supplied by reference TRBV7-2 and TRBJ2-3, is GAGVSQSPSNKVTEKGKDVELRCDPISGHTALYWYRQSLGQGLEFLIYFQGNSAPDKSGLPSDRFSAERTGGSVSTLTIQRTQQEDSAVYLCASSFQLAGATRDTQYFGPGTRLTVL.

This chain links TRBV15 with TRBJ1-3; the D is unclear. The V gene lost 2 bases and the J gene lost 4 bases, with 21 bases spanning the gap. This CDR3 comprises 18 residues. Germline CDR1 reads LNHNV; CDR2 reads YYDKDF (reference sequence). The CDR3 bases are TGTGCCACCAGCAGAACAAGACGGACTACTCTAGGAGGAAACACCATATATTTT. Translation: CATSRTRRTTLGGNTIYF.

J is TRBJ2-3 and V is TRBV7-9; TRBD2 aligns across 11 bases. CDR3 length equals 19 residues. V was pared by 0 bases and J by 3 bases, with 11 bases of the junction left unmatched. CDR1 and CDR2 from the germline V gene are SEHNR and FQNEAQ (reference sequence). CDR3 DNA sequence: TGTGCCAGCAGCTTAGCCCTAGCGGGAGGTGGTGGTGTAACAGATACGCAGTATTTT. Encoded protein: CASSLALAGGGGVTDTQYF.

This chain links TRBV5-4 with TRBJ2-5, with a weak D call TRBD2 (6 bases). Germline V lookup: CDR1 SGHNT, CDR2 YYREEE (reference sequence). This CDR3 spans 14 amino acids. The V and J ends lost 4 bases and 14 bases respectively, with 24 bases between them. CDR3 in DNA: TGTGCCAGCAGCCCGGTGGGACTTTCCCAGCCTTTTTACTTC. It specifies CASSPVGLSQPFYF.

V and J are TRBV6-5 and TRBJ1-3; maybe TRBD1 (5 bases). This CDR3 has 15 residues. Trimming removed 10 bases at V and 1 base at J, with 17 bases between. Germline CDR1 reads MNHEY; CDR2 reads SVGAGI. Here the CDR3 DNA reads TGTGCCACCTCCCGGGGGAGCCGATCTGGAAACACCATATATTTT. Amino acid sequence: CATSRGSRSGNTIYF.

The CDR3 bases are TGTGCCAGCAGCTTGGAGGGGGGGAACTATGGCTACACCTTC. This gives the protein CASSLEGGNYGYTF. The J gene is TRBJ1-2, the V gene TRBV5-4, with D possibly TRBD1 on 6 matching bases. Between the trimmed V and J ends, which lost 0 bases and 2 bases, there was a span of 8 bases. The CDR3 runs 14 residues. Germline values: CDR1 SGHNT, CDR2 YYREEE (reference sequence).

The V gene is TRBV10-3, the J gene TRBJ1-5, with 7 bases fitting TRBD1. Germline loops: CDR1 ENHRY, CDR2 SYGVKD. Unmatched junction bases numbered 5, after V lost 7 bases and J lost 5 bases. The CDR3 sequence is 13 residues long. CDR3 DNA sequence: TGTGCCATCAAGGGGCAGGGGGATCAGCCCCAGCATTTT. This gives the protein CAIKGQGDQPQHF.

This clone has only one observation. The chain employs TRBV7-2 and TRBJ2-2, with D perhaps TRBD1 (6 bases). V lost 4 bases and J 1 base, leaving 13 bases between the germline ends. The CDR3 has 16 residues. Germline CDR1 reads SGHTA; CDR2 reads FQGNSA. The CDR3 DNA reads TGTGCCAGCAGCTACCTCGGGACAAAGAACACCGGGGAGCTGTTTTTT. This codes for CASSYLGTKNTGELFF.

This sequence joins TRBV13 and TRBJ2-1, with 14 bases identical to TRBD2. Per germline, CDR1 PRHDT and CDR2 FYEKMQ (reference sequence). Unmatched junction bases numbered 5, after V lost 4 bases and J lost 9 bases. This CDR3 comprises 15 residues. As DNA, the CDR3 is TGTGCCAGCAGCTACGGACTAGCGGGAGGTGTTGAGCAGTTCTTC. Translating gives CASSYGLAGGVEQFF.

The CDR3 DNA is TGTGCCAGCAGCGAGACAGGGGGTGCTGAAAAACTGTTTTTT. Its protein is CASSETGGAEKLFF. The V gene is TRBV9, the J gene TRBJ1-4, with 9 nucleotides matching TRBD1. The trim removed 3 bases at V and 7 bases at J, leaving 4 bases unmatched. Germline V gene data show CDR1 as SGDLS and CDR2 as YYNGEE. This CDR3 contains 14 residues.

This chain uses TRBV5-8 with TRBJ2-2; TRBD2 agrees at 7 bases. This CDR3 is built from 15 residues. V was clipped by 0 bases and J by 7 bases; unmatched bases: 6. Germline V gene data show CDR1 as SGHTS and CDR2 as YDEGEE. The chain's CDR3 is CASSLEGLGDGELFF. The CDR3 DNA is TGTGCCAGCAGCTTGGAAGGACTAGGGGACGGGGAGCTGTTTTTT.

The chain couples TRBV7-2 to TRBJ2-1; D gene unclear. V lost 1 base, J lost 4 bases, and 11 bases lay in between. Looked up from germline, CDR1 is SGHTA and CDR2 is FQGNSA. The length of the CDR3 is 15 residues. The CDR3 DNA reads TGTGCCAGCAGCTTAGGGTCGATAGATTACAATGAGCAGTTCTTC. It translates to CASSLGSIDYNEQFF.

CDR3 region: CASSTGQGEETQYF. The CDR3 nucleotides are TGTGCCAGCAGCACCGGACAGGGAGAAGAGACCCAGTACTTC. This chain joins TRBV7-3 and TRBJ2-5, with 8 bases matching TRBD1. The CDR3 is 14 amino acids. CDR1 is SGHTA and CDR2 is FQGTGA in the germline V gene. Trimming took 5 bases from V and 3 from J; bases not matched to a gene: 5. The full variable domain, with the rest looked up from reference TRBV7-3 and TRBJ2-5, is GAGVSQTPSNKVTEKGKYVELRCDPISGHTALYWYRQSLGQGPEFLIYFQGTGAADDSGLPNDRFFAVRPEGSVSTLKIQRTERGDSAVYLCASSTGQGEETQYFGPGTRLLVL.